This T cell receptor beta chain came from a study of shared clonotypes between healthy human individuals. The assay used deep level. Sequencing used immunoSEQ multiplex PCR; TCRdb keeps in-frame clones, though not all of them. The sample contains hundreds of thousands of clones, nearly 95% of which appear only once. In the naive CD8 group, cells lacked CD45RO and were positively selected for CCR7, so terminally differentiated effector memory CD45RA+ cells were left out. Findings of the study overall: Naive subsets generally exceeded memory subsets in estimated richness. Despite large depth, rarefaction showed incomplete sorted-subset sequencing. It was observed that roughly 5.1% of naive CD4 clonotypes were shared across several donors.

As concerns this clone: Its antigen is currently unknown.

The sample was naive CD8+ T cells sorted from blood. The TCR sequence derives from a man aged 25 to 40 in good health.

For the CDR3, the DNA is TGTGCCAGCAGCTTCTTACTCCGGCGGGAGGAAGGCAAAAACATTCAGTACTTC. This codes for CASSFLLRREEGKNIQYF. The rearrangement joins TRBV5-6 to TRBJ2-4; 8 bases align to TRBD2. Per germline, CDR1 SGHDT and CDR2 YYEEEE. Germline trimming cut 2 bases from V and 3 bases from J; bases unmatched to any gene: 13. This CDR3 is 18 amino acids long.